The sequence of this TCR beta chain was determined in a study of blood T cell repertoires in COVID-19. CDR3 length: 15 residues. V lost 1 base and J lost 5; bases outside the gene matches: 5. CDR1 LNHDA and CDR2 SQIVND come from the germline V gene (reference sequence). Sequencing used immunoSEQ multiplex PCR; TCRdb keeps in-frame clones, though not all of them. The sample lists around 330,000 clones; 80% to 90% were seen once. The sequence was obtained from a young woman who had recovered from COVID-19. The V and J genes are TRBV19 and TRBJ1-5; 7 bases are a match to TRBD1. The sample was PBMCs or T cells enriched from blood (not recorded which). The CDR3 nucleotides read TGTGCCAGTAGTATAGTTTTAACAGGGGATCAGCCCCAGCATTTT. This codes for CASSIVLTGDQPQHF.